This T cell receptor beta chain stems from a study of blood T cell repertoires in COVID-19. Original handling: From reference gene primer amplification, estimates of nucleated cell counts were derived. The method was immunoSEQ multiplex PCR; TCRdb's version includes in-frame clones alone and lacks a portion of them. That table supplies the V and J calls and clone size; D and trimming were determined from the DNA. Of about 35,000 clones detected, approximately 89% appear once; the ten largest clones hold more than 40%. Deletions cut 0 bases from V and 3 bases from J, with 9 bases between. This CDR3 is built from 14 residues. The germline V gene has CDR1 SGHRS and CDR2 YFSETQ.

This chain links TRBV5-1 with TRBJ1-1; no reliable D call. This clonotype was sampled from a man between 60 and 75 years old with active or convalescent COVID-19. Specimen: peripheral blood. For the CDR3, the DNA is TGCGCCAGCAGCTTGGCCGGCGGTTACACTGAAGCTTTCTTT. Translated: CASSLAGGYTEAFF.